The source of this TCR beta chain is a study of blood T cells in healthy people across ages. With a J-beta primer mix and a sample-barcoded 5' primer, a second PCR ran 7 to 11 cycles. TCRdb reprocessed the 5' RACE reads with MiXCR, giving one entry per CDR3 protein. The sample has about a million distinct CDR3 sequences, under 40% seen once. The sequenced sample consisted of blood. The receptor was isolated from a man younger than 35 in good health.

The CDR3 bases are TGTGCCAGCAGTACCGACGCGAACACTGAAGCTTTCTTT. Its translation is CASSTDANTEAFF. The V call is TRBV2, the J call TRBJ1-1, with D uncertain. This CDR3 spans 13 amino acids. V lost 5 bases to trimming and J lost 1 base, with 8 bases between them. In germline, CDR1 is SNHLY, CDR2 FYNNEI. Variable domain in full (rest from reference TRBV2 and TRBJ1-1): EPEVTQTPSHQVTQMGQEVILRCVPISNHLYFYWYRQILGQKVEFLVSFYNNEISEKSEIFDDQFSVERPDGSNFTLKIRSTKLEDSAMYFCASSTDANTEAFFGQGTRLTVV.